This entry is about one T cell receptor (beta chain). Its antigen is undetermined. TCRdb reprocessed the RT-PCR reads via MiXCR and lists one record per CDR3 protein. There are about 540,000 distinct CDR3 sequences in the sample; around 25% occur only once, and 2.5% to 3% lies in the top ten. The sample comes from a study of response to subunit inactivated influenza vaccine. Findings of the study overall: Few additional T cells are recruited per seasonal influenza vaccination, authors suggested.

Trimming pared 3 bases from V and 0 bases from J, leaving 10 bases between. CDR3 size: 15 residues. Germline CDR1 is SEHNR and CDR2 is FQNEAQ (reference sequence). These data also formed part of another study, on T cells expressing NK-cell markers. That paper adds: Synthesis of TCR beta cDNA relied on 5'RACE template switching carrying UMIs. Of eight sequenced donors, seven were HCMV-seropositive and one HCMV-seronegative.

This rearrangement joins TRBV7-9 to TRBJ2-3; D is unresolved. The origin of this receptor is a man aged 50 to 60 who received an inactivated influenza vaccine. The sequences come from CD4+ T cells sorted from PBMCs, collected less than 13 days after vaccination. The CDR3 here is CASSFRLSSTDTQYF. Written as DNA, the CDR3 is TGTGCCAGCAGCTTCCGACTCTCTAGCACAGATACGCAGTATTTT.